The rows below give T cell receptor beta chains drawn from one sample of a study of shared clonotypes between healthy human individuals. Sequenced by immunoSEQ multiplex PCR; TCRdb stores in-frame clones only, minus some. Of fewer than 550,000 clones detected, about 75% appear once; the ten largest clones hold around 13%. Input material: PBMCs. The receptor set was obtained from a middle-aged woman in good health. Some clones in this sample may be carry-over from other donors' samples. CDR3s include the opening cysteine and the closing phenylalanine or tryptophan. Fields, in order: clone size, J gene, D gene, V gene, CDR3 DNA, CDR3 protein. A D gene is named only where the DNA matches it firmly. Where a row states a size, it is once, few, many or the class of an expanded clone; other rows omit it.

abundance: .; j_gene: TRBJ1-3; d_gene: .; v_gene: TRBV11-2; CDR3nt: TGTGCCAGCAGCTACTCTGGAAACACCATATATTTT; CDR3aa: CASSYSGNTIYF
abundance: .; j_gene: TRBJ2-1; d_gene: TRBD2; v_gene: TRBV10-3; CDR3nt: TGTGCCATCAGGAGCGGGAGCCTAGACAATGAGCAGTTCTTC; CDR3aa: CAIRSGSLDNEQFF
abundance: .; j_gene: TRBJ2-7; d_gene: .; v_gene: TRBV18; CDR3nt: TGTGCCAGCTCACCAAAAACAGGACAGAACGAGCAGTACTTC; CDR3aa: CASSPKTGQNEQYF
abundance: .; j_gene: TRBJ2-5; d_gene: .; v_gene: TRBV19; CDR3nt: TGTGCCAGTAGCCATTCCCTGGCGGGTCCATCGGAGACCCAGTACTTC; CDR3aa: CASSHSLAGPSETQYF
abundance: .; j_gene: TRBJ2-5; d_gene: .; v_gene: TRBV18; CDR3nt: TGTGCCAGCTCACCACCGGGAGGCCGCCAAGAGACCCAGTACTTC; CDR3aa: CASSPPGGRQETQYF
abundance: few; j_gene: TRBJ2-6; d_gene: TRBD2; v_gene: TRBV5-8; CDR3nt: TGTGCCAGCAGCGCGGGACTACCGTCCTCTGGGGCCAACGTCCTGACTTTC; CDR3aa: CASSAGLPSSGANVLTF
abundance: .; j_gene: TRBJ2-7; d_gene: .; v_gene: TRBV10-3; CDR3nt: TGTGCCGTCTCGGACGGCTACGAGCAGTACTTC; CDR3aa: CAVSDGYEQYF
abundance: .; j_gene: TRBJ2-7; d_gene: TRBD1; v_gene: TRBV10-1; CDR3nt: TGCGCCAGCAGTGAGGAGGGGGGACAGGGATTCTACGAGCAGTACTTC; CDR3aa: CASSEEGGQGFYEQYF
abundance: .; j_gene: TRBJ2-7; d_gene: .; v_gene: TRBV10-1; CDR3nt: TGCGCCAGCAGTGAGTATCGCGGCAGCTACGAGCAGTACTTC; CDR3aa: CASSEYRGSYEQYF
abundance: few; j_gene: TRBJ2-7; d_gene: .; v_gene: TRBV2; CDR3nt: TGTGCCAGCAGTGAGTTGGCGTTCCAGTACTTC; CDR3aa: CASSELAFQYF
abundance: .; j_gene: TRBJ1-4; d_gene: .; v_gene: TRBV19; CDR3nt: TGTGCCAGTAGTACATCACAGAGAGATAATGAAAAACTGTTTTTT; CDR3aa: CASSTSQRDNEKLFF
abundance: .; j_gene: TRBJ2-7; d_gene: .; v_gene: TRBV7-9; CDR3nt: TGTGCCAGCAGCTCCACAGACAGGCGTCTAGGCGAGCAGTACTTC; CDR3aa: CASSSTDRRLGEQYF
abundance: once; j_gene: TRBJ2-1; d_gene: TRBD2; v_gene: TRBV5-1; CDR3nt: TGCGCCAGCAGCTTGGGGGGGCGCGGCGGGAGGATGAATGAGCAGTTCTTC; CDR3aa: CASSLGGRGGRMNEQFF
abundance: few; j_gene: TRBJ2-2; d_gene: .; v_gene: TRBV6-7; CDR3nt: TGTGCCAGCAGTTTAGCCCTGGGACAGAACACCGGGGAGCTGTTTTTT; CDR3aa: CASSLALGQNTGELFF
abundance: .; j_gene: TRBJ2-3; d_gene: TRBD2; v_gene: TRBV6-1; CDR3nt: TGTGCCAGCAGCGAGATAGCGGGAGAGCCTGATACGCAGTATTTT; CDR3aa: CASSEIAGEPDTQYF
abundance: .; j_gene: TRBJ2-5; d_gene: TRBD1; v_gene: TRBV5-1; CDR3nt: TGCGCCAGCAGCACGGGACAGGGAGCGGAGACCCAGTACTTC; CDR3aa: CASSTGQGAETQYF
abundance: .; j_gene: TRBJ1-2; d_gene: TRBD1; v_gene: TRBV6-5; CDR3nt: TGTGCCAGCAGACCGGGACAGGGTCATGGCTACACCTTC; CDR3aa: CASRPGQGHGYTF
abundance: .; j_gene: TRBJ2-1; d_gene: .; v_gene: TRBV4-1; CDR3nt: TGCGCCAGCAGCCAAGGTCGGCCACTAGCTAGTAATGAGCAGTTCTTC; CDR3aa: CASSQGRPLASNEQFF
abundance: .; j_gene: TRBJ2-5; d_gene: .; v_gene: TRBV7-8; CDR3nt: TGTGCCAGCAGCCCCCGACTCTGGTACCAAGAGACCCAGTACTTC; CDR3aa: CASSPRLWYQETQYF
abundance: once; j_gene: TRBJ2-7; d_gene: .; v_gene: TRBV21-1; CDR3nt: TGTGCCAGCAGCAATCCGGGACTTCGCGTCTACGAGCAGTACTTC; CDR3aa: CASSNPGLRVYEQYF
abundance: many; j_gene: TRBJ2-7; d_gene: .; v_gene: TRBV7-9; CDR3nt: TGTGCCAGCAGCTCTCCATCGGTGGGGGCAGACGAGCAGTACTTC; CDR3aa: CASSSPSVGADEQYF
abundance: once; j_gene: TRBJ2-5; d_gene: .; v_gene: TRBV6-5; CDR3nt: TGTGCCAGCAGTAGCTACTCCGGAGGCCAAGAGACCCAGTACTTC; CDR3aa: CASSSYSGGQETQYF
abundance: .; j_gene: TRBJ1-5; d_gene: TRBD1; v_gene: TRBV19; CDR3nt: TGTGCCAGTAGTATCAAACAGGGGGCTGGCAATCAGCCCCAGCATTTT; CDR3aa: CASSIKQGAGNQPQHF
abundance: .; j_gene: TRBJ2-7; d_gene: TRBD2; v_gene: TRBV2; CDR3nt: TGTGCCAGCACCCCCCGTATCGGGCGGGGGATAACCTACGAGCAGTACTTC; CDR3aa: CASTPRIGRGITYEQYF
abundance: .; j_gene: TRBJ2-7; d_gene: .; v_gene: TRBV6-1; CDR3nt: TGTGCCAGCAGAGCAGGGGTAGGTGGCGAGCAGTACTTC; CDR3aa: CASRAGVGGEQYF
abundance: .; j_gene: TRBJ2-1; d_gene: .; v_gene: TRBV5-4; CDR3nt: TGTGCCAGCAGCTTGTATCCGCAGGCAACCTACAATGAGCAGTTCTTC; CDR3aa: CASSLYPQATYNEQFF
abundance: few; j_gene: TRBJ1-2; d_gene: TRBD1; v_gene: TRBV7-9; CDR3nt: TGTGCCAGCAGCTGGCAAACAGGGGACGATGGCTACACCTTC; CDR3aa: CASSWQTGDDGYTF
abundance: .; j_gene: TRBJ2-2; d_gene: .; v_gene: TRBV19; CDR3nt: TGTGCCAGTAGTATACCAGGCCTCTCGGCCGGGGAGCTGTTTTTT; CDR3aa: CASSIPGLSAGELFF
abundance: .; j_gene: TRBJ1-2; d_gene: .; v_gene: TRBV28; CDR3nt: TGTGCCAGCAGTTTAACAACAGGGATGGGCTATGGCTACACCTTC; CDR3aa: CASSLTTGMGYGYTF
abundance: .; j_gene: TRBJ1-4; d_gene: .; v_gene: TRBV25-1; CDR3nt: TGTGCCAGCAGTCCCCGGGGCGGTGAAAAACTGTTTTTT; CDR3aa: CASSPRGGEKLFF
abundance: few; j_gene: TRBJ1-3; d_gene: .; v_gene: TRBV28; CDR3nt: TGTGCCAGCAGTCCCCAAACTTCAGGGCCTGGAAACACCATATATTTT; CDR3aa: CASSPQTSGPGNTIYF
abundance: .; j_gene: TRBJ2-3; d_gene: TRBD2; v_gene: TRBV5-1; CDR3nt: TGCGCCAGCAGCTCGACTAGCGGGACAGATACGCAGTATTTT; CDR3aa: CASSSTSGTDTQYF
abundance: .; j_gene: TRBJ2-4; d_gene: .; v_gene: TRBV6-5; CDR3nt: TGTGCCAGCAGGGTACCCGGGGTTGGGAACATTCAGTACTTC; CDR3aa: CASRVPGVGNIQYF
abundance: .; j_gene: TRBJ2-1; d_gene: .; v_gene: TRBV15; CDR3nt: TGTGCCACCAGCGGTCGGGCCCAAAGGGGGTACAATGAGCAGTTCTTC; CDR3aa: CATSGRAQRGYNEQFF
abundance: .; j_gene: TRBJ1-5; d_gene: .; v_gene: TRBV30; CDR3nt: TGTGCCTGGAGTGTACTCGCAGGGGAGCAGCCCCAGCATTTT; CDR3aa: CAWSVLAGEQPQHF
abundance: .; j_gene: TRBJ2-7; d_gene: .; v_gene: TRBV15; CDR3nt: TGTGCCACCAGCAGAGACCCGGCTATTCACTACGAGCAGTACTTC; CDR3aa: CATSRDPAIHYEQYF
abundance: .; j_gene: TRBJ1-3; d_gene: .; v_gene: TRBV25-1; CDR3nt: TGTGCCAGCAGATTGGGAGCTGGAAACACCATATATTTT; CDR3aa: CASRLGAGNTIYF
abundance: .; j_gene: TRBJ2-7; d_gene: TRBD2; v_gene: TRBV30; CDR3nt: TGTGCCAGCAACAGACTAGCGGGAGGCTACGAGCAGTACTTC; CDR3aa: CASNRLAGGYEQYF
abundance: .; j_gene: TRBJ2-1; d_gene: TRBD1; v_gene: TRBV18; CDR3nt: TGTGCCAGCTCTCTACCCGGGACAGGGGGCGGGAATGAGCAGTTCTTC; CDR3aa: CASSLPGTGGGNEQFF
abundance: .; j_gene: TRBJ2-2; d_gene: .; v_gene: TRBV4-3; CDR3nt: TGCGCCAGCAGCCAAGACTTGGACGCCTTGACCGGGGAGCTGTTTTTT; CDR3aa: CASSQDLDALTGELFF
abundance: .; j_gene: TRBJ2-6; d_gene: .; v_gene: TRBV15; CDR3nt: TGTGCCACCAGCAGAGTCGAGACGGGGCTCTCTGGGGCCAACGTCCTGACTTTC; CDR3aa: CATSRVETGLSGANVLTF
abundance: .; j_gene: TRBJ1-1; d_gene: .; v_gene: TRBV4-2; CDR3nt: TGTGCCAGCGCCTCAGGACACGACACTGAAGCTTTCTTT; CDR3aa: CASASGHDTEAFF
abundance: .; j_gene: TRBJ2-1; d_gene: .; v_gene: TRBV21-1; CDR3nt: TGTGCCAGCAGCAAATTAAGTTGGAGGGAGCAGTTCTTC; CDR3aa: CASSKLSWREQFF
abundance: .; j_gene: TRBJ2-5; d_gene: .; v_gene: TRBV7-9; CDR3nt: TGTGCCAGCAGCTACGAGGGGGGGGAAGAGACCCAGTACTTC; CDR3aa: CASSYEGGEETQYF
abundance: few; j_gene: TRBJ2-3; d_gene: .; v_gene: TRBV15; CDR3nt: TGTGCCACCAGCAGAGATCAGGAGAGGGATACGCAGTATTTT; CDR3aa: CATSRDQERDTQYF
abundance: once; j_gene: TRBJ2-7; d_gene: .; v_gene: TRBV28; CDR3nt: TGTGCCAGCAGTTTATTTGCGGAAGCCTACGAGCAGTACTTC; CDR3aa: CASSLFAEAYEQYF
abundance: .; j_gene: TRBJ2-2; d_gene: TRBD1; v_gene: TRBV30; CDR3nt: TGTGCCGCCACAGGGGCAGCCGGGGAGCTGTTTTTT; CDR3aa: CAATGAAGELFF
abundance: .; j_gene: TRBJ2-6; d_gene: .; v_gene: TRBV4-1; CDR3nt: TGCGCCAGCAGGCCCCGGTTCTCTGGGGCCAACGTCCTGACTTTC; CDR3aa: CASRPRFSGANVLTF
abundance: .; j_gene: TRBJ2-2; d_gene: .; v_gene: TRBV29-1; CDR3nt: TGCAGCGTTGAAGCAGGGTGGGGCACCGGGGAGCTGTTTTTT; CDR3aa: CSVEAGWGTGELFF
abundance: once; j_gene: TRBJ1-2; d_gene: .; v_gene: TRBV9; CDR3nt: TGTGCCAGCAGCGTAGGGACGGTCCTGAGTGGCTACACCTTC; CDR3aa: CASSVGTVLSGYTF
abundance: .; j_gene: TRBJ1-5; d_gene: TRBD1; v_gene: TRBV7-9; CDR3nt: TGTGCCAGCAGCGACGACAGGGGGAATCAGCCCCAGCATTTT; CDR3aa: CASSDDRGNQPQHF
abundance: .; j_gene: TRBJ2-1; d_gene: TRBD1; v_gene: TRBV5-6; CDR3nt: TGTGCCAGCAGCCCCCCCGGAACAGGGGGCTCGGTCTTC; CDR3aa: CASSPPGTGGSVF
abundance: once; j_gene: TRBJ2-2; d_gene: TRBD1; v_gene: TRBV19; CDR3nt: TGTGCCAGTAGTATTCGACAGGGTGGCACCGGGGAGCTGTTTTTT; CDR3aa: CASSIRQGGTGELFF
abundance: .; j_gene: TRBJ2-2; d_gene: TRBD1; v_gene: TRBV30; CDR3nt: TGTGCCTGTACCGGGACAGGGGACACCGGGGAGCTGTTTTTT; CDR3aa: CACTGTGDTGELFF
abundance: .; j_gene: TRBJ1-2; d_gene: .; v_gene: TRBV7-2; CDR3nt: TGTGCCAGCAGCTTAGCTGGGGGTTACTATGGCTACACCTTC; CDR3aa: CASSLAGGYYGYTF